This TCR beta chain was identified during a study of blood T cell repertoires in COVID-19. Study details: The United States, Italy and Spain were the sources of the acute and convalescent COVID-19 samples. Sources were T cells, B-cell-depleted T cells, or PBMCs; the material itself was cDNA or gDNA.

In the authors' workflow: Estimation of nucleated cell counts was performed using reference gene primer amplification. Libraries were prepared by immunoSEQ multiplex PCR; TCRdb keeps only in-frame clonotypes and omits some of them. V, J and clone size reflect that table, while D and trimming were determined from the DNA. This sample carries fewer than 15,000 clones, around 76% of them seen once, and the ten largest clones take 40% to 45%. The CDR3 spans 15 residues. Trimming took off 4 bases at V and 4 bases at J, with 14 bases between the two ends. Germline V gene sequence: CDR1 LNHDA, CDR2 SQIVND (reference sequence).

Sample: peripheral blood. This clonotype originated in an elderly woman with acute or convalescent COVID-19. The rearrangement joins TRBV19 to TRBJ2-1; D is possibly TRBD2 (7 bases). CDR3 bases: TGTGCCAGTAGTAAGGCGGGGGCTTCTTACAATGAGCAGTTCTTC. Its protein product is CASSKAGASYNEQFF.